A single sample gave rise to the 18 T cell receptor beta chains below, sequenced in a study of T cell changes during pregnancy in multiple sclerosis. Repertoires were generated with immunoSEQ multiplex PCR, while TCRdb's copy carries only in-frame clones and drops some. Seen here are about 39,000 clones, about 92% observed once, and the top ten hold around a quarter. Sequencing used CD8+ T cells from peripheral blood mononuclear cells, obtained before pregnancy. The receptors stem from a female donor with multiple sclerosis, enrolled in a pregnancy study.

The chain's CDR3 is CASSSSGGIEETQYF. In DNA, the CDR3 is TGTGCCAGCAGCTCCTCGGGAGGGATAGAAGAGACCCAGTACTTC. The genes are TRBV5-6 and TRBJ2-5; 8 nucleotides match TRBD2. V shed 3 bases and J 3 bases; nucleotides not matched to a gene: 7. CDR1 and CDR2 from the germline V gene are SGHDT and YYEEEE. The CDR3 runs to 15 residues.

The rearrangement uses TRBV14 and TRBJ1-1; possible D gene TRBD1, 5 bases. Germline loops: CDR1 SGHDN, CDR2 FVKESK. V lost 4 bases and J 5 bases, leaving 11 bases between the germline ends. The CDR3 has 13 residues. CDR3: CASSPGRGTEAFF. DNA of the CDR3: TGTGCCAGCAGCCCAGGGAGGGGAACTGAAGCTTTCTTT.

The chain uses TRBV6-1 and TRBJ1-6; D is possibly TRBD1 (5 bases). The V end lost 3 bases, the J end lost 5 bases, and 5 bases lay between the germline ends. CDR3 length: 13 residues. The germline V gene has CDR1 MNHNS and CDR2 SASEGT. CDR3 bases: TGTGCCAGCAGTGACAGGGATAATTCACCCCTCCACTTT. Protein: CASSDRDNSPLHF.

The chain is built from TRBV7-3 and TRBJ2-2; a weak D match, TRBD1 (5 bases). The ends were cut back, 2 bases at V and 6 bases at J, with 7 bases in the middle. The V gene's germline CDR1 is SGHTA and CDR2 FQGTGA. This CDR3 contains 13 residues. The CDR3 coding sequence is TGTGCCAGCAGCTTATGGGGCGCCGGGGAGCTGTTTTTT. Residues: CASSLWGAGELFF.

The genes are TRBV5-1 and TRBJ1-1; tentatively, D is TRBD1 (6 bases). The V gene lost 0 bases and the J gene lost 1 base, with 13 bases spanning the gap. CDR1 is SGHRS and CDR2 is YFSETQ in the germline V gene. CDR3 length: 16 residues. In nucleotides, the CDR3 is TGCGCCAGCAGCTTGGGCTATGGACAGCAGAACACTGAAGCTTTCTTT. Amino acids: CASSLGYGQQNTEAFF.

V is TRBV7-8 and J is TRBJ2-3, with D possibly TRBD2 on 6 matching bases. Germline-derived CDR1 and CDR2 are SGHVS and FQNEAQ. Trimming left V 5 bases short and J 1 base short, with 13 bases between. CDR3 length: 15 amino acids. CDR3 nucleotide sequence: TGTGCCAGCAGCCTTACCTGGGGGGGCACAGATACGCAGTATTTT. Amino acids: CASSLTWGGTDTQYF.

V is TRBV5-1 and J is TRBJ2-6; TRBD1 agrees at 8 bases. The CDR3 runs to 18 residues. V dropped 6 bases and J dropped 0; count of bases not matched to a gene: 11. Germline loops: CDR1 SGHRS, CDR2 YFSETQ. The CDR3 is CASKPMTGASSGANVLTF. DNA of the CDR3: TGCGCCAGCAAACCCATGACAGGGGCCAGCTCTGGGGCCAACGTCCTGACTTTC.

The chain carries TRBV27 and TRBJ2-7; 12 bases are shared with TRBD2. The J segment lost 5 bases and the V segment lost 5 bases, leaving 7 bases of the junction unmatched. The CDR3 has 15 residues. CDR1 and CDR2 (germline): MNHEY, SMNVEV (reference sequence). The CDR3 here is CASSRLAGGTHEQYF. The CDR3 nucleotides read TGTGCCAGCAGTCGCCTAGCGGGAGGGACCCACGAGCAGTACTTC.

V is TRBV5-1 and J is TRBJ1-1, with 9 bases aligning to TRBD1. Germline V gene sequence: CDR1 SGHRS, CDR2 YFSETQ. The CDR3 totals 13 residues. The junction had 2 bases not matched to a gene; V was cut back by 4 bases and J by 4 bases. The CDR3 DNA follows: TGCGCCAGCAGCCGGGGACAGGGCACTGAAGCTTTCTTT. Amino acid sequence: CASSRGQGTEAFF.

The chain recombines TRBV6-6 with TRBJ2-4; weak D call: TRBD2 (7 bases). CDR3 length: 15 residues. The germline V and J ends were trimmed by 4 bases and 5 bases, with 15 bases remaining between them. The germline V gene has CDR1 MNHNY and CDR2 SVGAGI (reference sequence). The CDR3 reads CASSWSGGGENIQYF. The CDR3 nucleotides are TGTGCCAGCAGTTGGTCCGGAGGGGGGGAAAACATTCAGTACTTC.

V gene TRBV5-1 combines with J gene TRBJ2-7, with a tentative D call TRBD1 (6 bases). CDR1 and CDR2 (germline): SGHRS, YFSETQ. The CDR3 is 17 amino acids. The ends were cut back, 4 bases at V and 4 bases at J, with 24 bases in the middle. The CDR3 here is CASSLGGPGEMRYEQYF. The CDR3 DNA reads TGCGCCAGCAGCCTCGGTGGTCCAGGGGAAATGAGATACGAGCAGTACTTC.

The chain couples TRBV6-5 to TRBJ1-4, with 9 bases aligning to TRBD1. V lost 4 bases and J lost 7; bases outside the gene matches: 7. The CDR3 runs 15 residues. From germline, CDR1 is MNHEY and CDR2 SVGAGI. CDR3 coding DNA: TGTGCCAGCAGTTTCCGGACAGGGGCGAGTGAAAAACTGTTTTTT. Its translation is CASSFRTGASEKLFF.

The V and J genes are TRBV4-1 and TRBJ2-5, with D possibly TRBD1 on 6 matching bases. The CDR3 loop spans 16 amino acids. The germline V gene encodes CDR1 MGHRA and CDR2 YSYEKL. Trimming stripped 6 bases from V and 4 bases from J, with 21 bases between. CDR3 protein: CASSPQADTRGETQYF. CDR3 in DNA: TGCGCCAGCAGTCCGCAGGCCGACACCAGGGGAGAGACCCAGTACTTC.

The CDR3 DNA sequence: TGCGCCAGCAGTGAAGTCCGACAGGGGTTAGACTATGGCTACACCTTC. This translates into CASSEVRQGLDYGYTF. This sequence joins TRBV10-2 and TRBJ1-2; 8 bases are shared with TRBD1. The CDR3 loop spans 16 amino acids. V lost 3 bases and J lost 3; bases outside the gene matches: 9. Germline lookup yields CDR1 WSHSY and CDR2 SAAADI.

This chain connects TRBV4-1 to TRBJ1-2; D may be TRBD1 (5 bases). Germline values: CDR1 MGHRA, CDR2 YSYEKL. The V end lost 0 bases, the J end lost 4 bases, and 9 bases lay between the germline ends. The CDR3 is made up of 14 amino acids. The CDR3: CASSQEQTGYGYTF. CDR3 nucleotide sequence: TGCGCCAGCAGCCAAGAACAAACAGGCTATGGCTACACCTTC.

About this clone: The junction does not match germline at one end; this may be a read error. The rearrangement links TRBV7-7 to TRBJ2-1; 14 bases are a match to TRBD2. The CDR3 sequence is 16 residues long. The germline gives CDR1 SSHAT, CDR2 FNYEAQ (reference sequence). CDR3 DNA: TGTGCCAGTAGCTTGGAGACTAGCGGGGGGGCCGGGGAGCAGTTCTTC. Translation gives CASSLETSGGAGEQFF.

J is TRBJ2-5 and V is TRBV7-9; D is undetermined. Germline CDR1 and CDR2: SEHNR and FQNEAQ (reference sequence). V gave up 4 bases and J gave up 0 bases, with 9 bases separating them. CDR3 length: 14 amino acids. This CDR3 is CASSSDLYQETQYF. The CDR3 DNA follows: TGTGCCAGCAGCTCCGACTTGTACCAAGAGACCCAGTACTTC.

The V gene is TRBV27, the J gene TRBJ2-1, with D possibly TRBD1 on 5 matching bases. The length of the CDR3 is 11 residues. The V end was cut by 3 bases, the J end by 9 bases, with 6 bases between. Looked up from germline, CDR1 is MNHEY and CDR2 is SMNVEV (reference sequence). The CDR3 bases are TGTGCCAGCAGTTTTCAGGGTGAGCAGTTCTTC. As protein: CASSFQGEQFF.